Included here is one T cell receptor beta chain sequence, with context. What it binds is unknown. The data were taken from a study of a mutant IDH1 vaccine in newly diagnosed glioma. This table comes from immunoSEQ multiplex PCR, and its TCRdb copy is limited to in-frame clones, with some not included. Among around 36,000 clones listed, approximately 90% were seen once. As for time point: week 5, during vaccination. Doses of 300 ug of mutant IDH1 20-mer peptide were given with topical imiquimod. The sequence was collected from a man aged 45-65 years with glioma. Source: PBMCs, taken from a glioma patient whose treatment included an IDH1 peptide vaccine.

The CDR3 bases are TGTGCCACCAGCAGAGATCGGTCTAGCAGCTACAATGAGCAGTTCTTC. Its translation: CATSRDRSSSYNEQFF. The rearrangement links TRBV15 to TRBJ2-1, with a tentative D call TRBD2 (5 bases). Germline V gives CDR1 LNHNV, CDR2 YYDKDF (reference sequence). CDR3 length: 16 amino acids. V was pared by 0 bases and J by 3 bases, with 12 bases between.